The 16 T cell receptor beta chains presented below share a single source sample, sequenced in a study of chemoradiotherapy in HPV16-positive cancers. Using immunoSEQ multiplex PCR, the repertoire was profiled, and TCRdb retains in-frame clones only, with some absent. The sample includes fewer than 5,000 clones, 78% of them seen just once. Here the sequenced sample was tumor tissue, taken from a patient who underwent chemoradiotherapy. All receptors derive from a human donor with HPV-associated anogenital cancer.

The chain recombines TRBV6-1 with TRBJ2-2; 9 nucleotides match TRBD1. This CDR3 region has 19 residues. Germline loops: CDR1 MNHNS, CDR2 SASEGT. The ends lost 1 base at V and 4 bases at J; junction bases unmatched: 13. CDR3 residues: CASSEEAPGQGGSTGELFF. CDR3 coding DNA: TGTGCCAGCAGTGAAGAAGCGCCGGGACAGGGAGGGTCCACCGGGGAGCTGTTTTTT.

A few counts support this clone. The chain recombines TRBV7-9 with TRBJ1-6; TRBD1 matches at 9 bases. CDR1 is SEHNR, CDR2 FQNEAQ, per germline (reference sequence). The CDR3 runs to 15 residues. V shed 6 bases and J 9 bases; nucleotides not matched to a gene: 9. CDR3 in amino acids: CASRPGTGLASPLHF. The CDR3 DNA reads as TGTGCCAGCAGACCCGGGACAGGGTTAGCTTCACCCCTCCACTTT.

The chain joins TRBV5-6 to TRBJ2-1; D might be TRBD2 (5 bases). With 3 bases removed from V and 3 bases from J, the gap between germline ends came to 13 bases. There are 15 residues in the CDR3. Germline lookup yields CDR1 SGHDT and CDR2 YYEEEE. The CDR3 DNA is TGTGCCAGCAGCTCCTTCCGGGAACACTACAATGAGCAGTTCTTC. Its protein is CASSSFREHYNEQFF. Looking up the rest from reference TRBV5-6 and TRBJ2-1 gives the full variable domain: DAGVTQSPTHLIKTRGQQVTLRCSPKSGHDTVSWYQQALGQGPQFIFQYYEEEERQRGNFPDRFSGHQFPNYSSELNVNALLLGDSALYLCASSSFREHYNEQFFGPGTRLTVL.

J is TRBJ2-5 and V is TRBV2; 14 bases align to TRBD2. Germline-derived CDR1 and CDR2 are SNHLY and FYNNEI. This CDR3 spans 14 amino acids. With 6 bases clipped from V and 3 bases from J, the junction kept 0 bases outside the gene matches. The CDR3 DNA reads TGTGCCAGCAGGACTAGCGGGGGGGAAGAGACCCAGTACTTC. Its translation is CASRTSGGEETQYF.

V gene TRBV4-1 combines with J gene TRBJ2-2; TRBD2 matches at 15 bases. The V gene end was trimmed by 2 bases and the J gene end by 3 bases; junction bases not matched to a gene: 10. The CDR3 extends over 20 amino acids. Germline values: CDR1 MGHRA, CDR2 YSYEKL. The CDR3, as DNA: TGCGCCAGCAGCCAACCTGGACTAGCGGGGGGGCCGAGTGACACCGGGGAGCTGTTTTTT. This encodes CASSQPGLAGGPSDTGELFF.

The DNA of the CDR3 is TGTGCCAGCAGCTTATCCGGGGACATTCAAGAGACCCAGTACTTC. This encodes CASSLSGDIQETQYF. The chain combines TRBV7-9 with TRBJ2-5, with TRBD1 as a possible D gene (6 bases). The CDR3 sequence is 15 residues long. Trimming pared 2 bases from V and 2 bases from J, leaving 12 bases between. The germline V gene encodes CDR1 SEHNR and CDR2 FQNEAQ (reference sequence).

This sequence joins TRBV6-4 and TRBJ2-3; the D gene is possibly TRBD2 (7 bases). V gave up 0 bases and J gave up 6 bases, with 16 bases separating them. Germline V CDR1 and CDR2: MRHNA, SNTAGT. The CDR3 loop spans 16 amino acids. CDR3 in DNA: TGTGCCAGCAGTGACTCGGTAGGCGGGGGCCAGGATACGCAGTATTTT. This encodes CASSDSVGGGQDTQYF.

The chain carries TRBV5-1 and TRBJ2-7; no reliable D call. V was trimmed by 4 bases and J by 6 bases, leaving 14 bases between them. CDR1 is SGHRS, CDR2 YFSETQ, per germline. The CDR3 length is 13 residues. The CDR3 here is CASSPGRVSEQYF. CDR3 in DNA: TGCGCCAGCAGCCCCGGTCGGGTATCCGAGCAGTACTTC.

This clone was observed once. CDR3 amino acids: CASSLGTQYF. The DNA for the CDR3 is TGTGCCAGCAGTTTAGGGACCCAGTACTTC. V gene TRBV27 combines with J gene TRBJ2-5; the D is unclear. Germline assignment: CDR1 MNHEY and CDR2 SMNVEV (reference sequence). CDR3 length equals 10 residues. V was cut by 2 bases and J by 7 bases, with 2 bases left in between.

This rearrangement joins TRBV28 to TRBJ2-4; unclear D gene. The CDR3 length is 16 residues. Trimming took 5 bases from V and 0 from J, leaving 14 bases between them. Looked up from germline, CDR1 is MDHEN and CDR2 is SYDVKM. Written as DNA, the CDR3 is TGTGCCAGCAGTAATCAGGCAGGCATAGCCAAAAACATTCAGTACTTC. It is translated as CASSNQAGIAKNIQYF.

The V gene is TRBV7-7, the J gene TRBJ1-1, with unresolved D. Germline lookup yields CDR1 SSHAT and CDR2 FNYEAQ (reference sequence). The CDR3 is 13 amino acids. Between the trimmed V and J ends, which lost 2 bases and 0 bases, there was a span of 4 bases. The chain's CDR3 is CASSLQVNTEAFF. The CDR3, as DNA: TGTGCCAGCAGCTTACAGGTGAACACTGAAGCTTTCTTT.

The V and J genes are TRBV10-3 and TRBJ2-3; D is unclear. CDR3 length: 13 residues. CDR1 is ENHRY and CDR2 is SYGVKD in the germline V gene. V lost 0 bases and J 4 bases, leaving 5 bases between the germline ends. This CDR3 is CAISESAADTQYF. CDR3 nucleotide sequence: TGTGCCATCAGTGAGTCAGCTGCAGATACGCAGTATTTT.

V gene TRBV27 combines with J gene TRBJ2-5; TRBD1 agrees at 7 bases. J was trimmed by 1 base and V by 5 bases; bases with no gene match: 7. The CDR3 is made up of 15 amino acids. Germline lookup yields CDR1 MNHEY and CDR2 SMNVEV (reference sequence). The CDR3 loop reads CASSINTGAQETQYF. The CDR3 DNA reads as TGTGCCAGCAGTATTAATACAGGGGCCCAAGAGACCCAGTACTTC.

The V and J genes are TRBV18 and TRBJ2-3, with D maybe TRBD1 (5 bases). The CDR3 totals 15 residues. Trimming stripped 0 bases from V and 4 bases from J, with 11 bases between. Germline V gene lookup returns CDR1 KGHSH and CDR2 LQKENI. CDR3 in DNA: TGTGCCAGCTCACCACCGTCCCAAGGGGCAGATACGCAGTATTTT. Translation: CASSPPSQGADTQYF. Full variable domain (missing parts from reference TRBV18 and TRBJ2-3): NAGVMQNPRHLVRRRGQEARLRCSPMKGHSHVYWYRQLPEEGLKFMVYLQKENIIDESGMPKERFSAEFPKEGPSILRIQQVVRGDSAAYFCASSPPSQGADTQYFGPGTRLTVL.

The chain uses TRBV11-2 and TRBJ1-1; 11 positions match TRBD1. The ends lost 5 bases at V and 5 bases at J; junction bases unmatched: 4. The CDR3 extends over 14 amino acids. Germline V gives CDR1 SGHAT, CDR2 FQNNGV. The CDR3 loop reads CASSPGQGDTEAFF. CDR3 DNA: TGTGCCAGCAGCCCGGGACAGGGGGATACTGAAGCTTTCTTT.

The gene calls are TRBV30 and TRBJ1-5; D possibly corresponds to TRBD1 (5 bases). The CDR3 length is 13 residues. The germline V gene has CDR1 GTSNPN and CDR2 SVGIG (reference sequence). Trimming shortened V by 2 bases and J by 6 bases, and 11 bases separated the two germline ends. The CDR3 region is CAWSQEGVQPQHF. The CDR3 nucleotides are TGTGCCTGGAGTCAAGAAGGGGTTCAGCCCCAGCATTTT.